The rows below give T cell receptor beta chains drawn from one sample of a study of blood T cell repertoires in COVID-19. Only in-frame clones appear in the TCRdb table, and some are missing; sequencing was by immunoSEQ multiplex PCR. The table includes about 240,000 clones, roughly 79% detected once. The specimen sequenced was peripheral blood. These receptors were taken from a woman of 80 years or more with COVID-19, enrolled during active disease. Each CDR3 is given without its conserved first and last residue. Size is omitted from some rows. Given values are once, few, many or a class for expanded clones.

V	J	size	CDR3
TRBV5-1	TRBJ2-7	few	ASSYPGTSGVSVQY
TRBV29-1	TRBJ1-2	NA	SAGQPPYGYT
TRBV5-1	TRBJ2-1	NA	ASSSQPSGGVYNEQF
TRBV12-1	TRBJ2-3	NA	ASSSPRAGLASTDTQY
TRBV24-1	TRBJ1-2	NA	ATSESSQPSIGYT
TRBV5-8	TRBJ2-2	NA	ASSLGTGTTGELF
TRBV5-5	TRBJ2-7	NA	ASSLGQGSYEQY
TRBV7-3	TRBJ2-1	once	ASSPQPASGGASQF
TRBV15	TRBJ2-1	NA	ATSRDKGSGKNNEQF
TRBV5-1	TRBJ1-2	NA	ASSPGVGGNYGYT
TRBV15	TRBJ1-1	NA	ATGQGATRRAEAF
TRBV3-1/TRBV3-2	TRBJ1-1	once	ASSQEGGGLTEAF
TRBV11-2	TRBJ2-3	NA	ASSLGLGTDTQY
TRBV28	TRBJ2-6	NA	ASSLRGAGKANVLT
TRBV19	TRBJ2-2	NA	ASTGRDRANTGELF
TRBV5-4	TRBJ1-2	NA	ASSLRTVYGYT
TRBV6-1	TRBJ2-7	NA	ASSEQGANYEQY
TRBV5-1	TRBJ1-2	NA	ASSLGDRGLVGGYT
TRBV18	TRBJ1-1	NA	ASSPELATGLRSPPEAF
TRBV19	TRBJ1-5	NA	ASKTRGHLGNQPQH
TRBV5-1	TRBJ2-2	NA	ASSLQTQGYPGELF
TRBV4-1	TRBJ1-5	NA	ASSQMDRLNQPQH
TRBV2	TRBJ1-4	few	ASRDRGALNEKLF
TRBV13	TRBJ2-3	NA	ASSTPRTDTQY
TRBV15	TRBJ1-2	once	ATSKARGEGGYT
TRBV27	TRBJ1-4	NA	ASSPTGWMVEKLF
TRBV2	TRBJ2-2	NA	ASRGQGGGELF
TRBV7-3	TRBJ2-1	once	ASVLSEQF
TRBV2	TRBJ2-7	NA	ASSERPPGSYEQY
TRBV7-6	TRBJ1-5	NA	ASSLGYGPQH
TRBV7-9	TRBJ2-7	many	ASSLTGVGEQY
TRBV7-9	TRBJ1-2	NA	ASSLVGAYGYT
TRBV7-2	TRBJ1-3	once	ASSLQPGFVTGNTIY
TRBV18	TRBJ2-7	NA	ASSPRQGHEQY
TRBV7-9	TRBJ2-2	NA	ASSFFGRGSAGELF